The 8 T cell receptor beta chains reported below all come from one sample, sequenced in a study of blood T cell repertoires in COVID-19 (TCRdb year 2020). The method was the immunoSEQ multiplex PCR assay. TCRdb holds this immuneACCESS table with in-frame rearrangements only. Some clones are missing; in checked studies, unresolved V genes explain under half, and the rest has no known cause. The sample table lists 200,000 to 250,000 clones, about 89% of them with a count of one. The ten biggest clones cover 1.5% to 2% of the sample. What was sequenced was peripheral blood. Receptors were obtained from a woman in her fifties or sixties who had recovered from COVID-19.

V usage is TRBV6-5 and J usage is TRBJ1-2; 9 bases align to TRBD1. With 0 bases clipped from V and 4 bases from J, the junction kept 3 bases outside the gene matches. Germline CDR1 and CDR2: MNHEY and SVGAGI. The CDR3 extends over 15 amino acids. CDR3 residues: CASSYSQGAVYGYTF. DNA of the CDR3: TGTGCCAGCAGTTACTCACAGGGGGCCGTCTATGGCTACACCTTC.

The gene calls are TRBV7-2 and TRBJ1-6; maybe TRBD1 (6 bases). V dropped 10 bases and J dropped 5 bases, with 12 bases sitting between them. Germline V gene lookup returns CDR1 SGHTA and CDR2 FQGNSA. The CDR3 has 13 amino acids. CDR3 sequence: CATKGQNNSPLHF. The CDR3 nucleotides read TGTGCCACCAAAGGACAGAATAATTCACCCCTCCACTTT.

Only one count was recorded for this clone. J is TRBJ2-7 and V is TRBV11-2; D uncertain. Germline V gives CDR1 SGHAT, CDR2 FQNNGV. The V end lost 2 bases, the J end lost 7 bases, and 9 bases lay between the germline ends. The CDR3 spans 12 residues. The CDR3 reads CASSLSRYEQYF. The DNA of the CDR3 is TGTGCCAGCAGCTTATCCAGATATGAGCAGTACTTC.

The CDR3 nucleotides are TGTGCCAGCAGTTATTTCGGGATGAACACAGATACGCAGTATTTT. Translated, it gives CASSYFGMNTDTQYF. This chain joins TRBV6-5 and TRBJ2-3; the D gene is possibly TRBD2 (5 bases). The CDR3 loop spans 15 amino acids. Germline-derived CDR1 and CDR2 are MNHEY and SVGAGI. The V end was cut by 3 bases, the J end by 2 bases, with 12 bases between.

The chain has TRBV20-1 and TRBJ2-7, with TRBD1 identical over 8 bases. The ends lost 7 bases at V and 4 bases at J; junction bases unmatched: 9. Germline V gene sequence: CDR1 DFQATT, CDR2 SNEGSKA (reference sequence). The CDR3 has 13 residues. Written as DNA, the CDR3 is TGCAGTGTTAATGACAGGGGCACTTACGAGCAGTACTTC. Encoded protein: CSVNDRGTYEQYF.

The J gene is TRBJ1-6, the V gene TRBV6-2 or TRBV6-3; D is ambiguous. This CDR3 has 14 residues. Germline CDR1 is MNHEY and CDR2 is SVGEGT. Trimming removed 2 bases at V and 7 bases at J, with 9 bases between. Written as DNA, the CDR3 is TGTGCCAGCAGTTACGAGGTCCTGAATTCACCCCTCCACTTT. Its protein product is CASSYEVLNSPLHF.

Regarding this clone: Other DNA sequences of this sample code for an identical CDR3. The chain is built from TRBV5-1 and TRBJ2-2; possibly TRBD1 for D (7 bases). Germline lookup yields CDR1 SGHRS and CDR2 YFSETQ. The CDR3 has 15 residues. V was pared by 0 bases and J by 4 bases, with 10 bases between. The DNA for the CDR3 is TGCGCCAGCAGCTTGGGGCAGGGGGGCACCGGGGAGCTGTTTTTT. This codes for CASSLGQGGTGELFF.

In this sample, this clone turned up a few times. The rearrangement uses TRBV12-3 or TRBV12-4 and TRBJ1-2; the D gene is possibly TRBD1 (5 bases). V lost 5 bases, J lost 8 bases, and 12 bases lay in between. The length of the CDR3 is 12 residues. In DNA, the CDR3 is TGTGCCAGCAGTCCTCCAGGGAAAGGCTACACCTTC. This codes for CASSPPGKGYTF.